The rows below give T cell receptor beta chains drawn from one sample of a study of monozygotic twins with inflammatory bowel disease. TCRdb re-called the 5' RACE reads and gives one entry per CDR3 protein, without DNA. This sample's table has under 200,000 distinct CDR3 sequences. Source material: blood. The source is a human donor with ulcerative colitis or Crohn's disease, or a healthy co-twin of an affected twin (not recorded which). The CDR3 runs from the conserved cysteine through the conserved F or W. The order of the fields is V gene, J gene, CDR3 protein.

v_gene: TRBV7-2
j_gene: TRBJ2-5
CDR3aa: CASSIGLREWETQYF

v_gene: TRBV4-1
j_gene: TRBJ1-5
CDR3aa: CASSQVYRGPGNQPQHF

v_gene: TRBV5-5
j_gene: TRBJ1-5
CDR3aa: CASSLWDGYQPQHF

v_gene: TRBV5-1
j_gene: TRBJ2-1
CDR3aa: CASSPAGTGSYNEQFF

v_gene: TRBV7-2
j_gene: TRBJ2-5
CDR3aa: CASSLSQYIQETQYF

v_gene: TRBV18
j_gene: TRBJ1-5
CDR3aa: CASSLQNNNQPQHF

v_gene: TRBV7-2
j_gene: TRBJ1-2
CDR3aa: CASSLGSGAYGYTF

v_gene: TRBV19
j_gene: TRBJ1-5
CDR3aa: CASSIDPGAPQHF

v_gene: TRBV3-1
j_gene: TRBJ1-1
CDR3aa: CASSQETGMNTEAFF

v_gene: TRBV5-5
j_gene: TRBJ1-4
CDR3aa: CASSLVGDRGQSNEKLFF

v_gene: TRBV4-1
j_gene: TRBJ2-3
CDR3aa: CASSQDWGGGPLNTQYF

v_gene: TRBV7-2
j_gene: TRBJ2-5
CDR3aa: CASSSSAPQYF

v_gene: TRBV5-1
j_gene: TRBJ2-3
CDR3aa: CASSRRGDNTDTQYF